The T cell receptor (beta chain) described here comes from a study of blood T cell repertoires in COVID-19. Looking at the study overall: Spain, Italy and the United States supplied samples that represented acute and convalescent COVID-19. Sample material is recorded as cDNA or gDNA derived from T cells, B-cell-depleted T cells, or PBMCs.

Trimming took 2 bases from V and 5 from J, leaving 7 bases between them. CDR3 size: 13 residues. Germline loops: CDR1 MNHEY, CDR2 SVGEGT. Seattle's cohort entered during active infection and was followed longitudinally. The assay was immunoSEQ multiplex PCR, and TCRdb's table has in-frame clones only and misses some. The sample records 300,000 to 350,000 clones, 80% to 90% being singletons. The TCR was taken from a woman in her forties or fifties with COVID-19, enrolled during active disease. The sample comprised peripheral blood. The chain links TRBV6-2 or TRBV6-3 to TRBJ1-5, with D hard to call. The chain's CDR3 is CASSYEHHQPQHF. The CDR3 DNA reads TGTGCCAGCAGTTACGAACACCATCAGCCCCAGCATTTT.